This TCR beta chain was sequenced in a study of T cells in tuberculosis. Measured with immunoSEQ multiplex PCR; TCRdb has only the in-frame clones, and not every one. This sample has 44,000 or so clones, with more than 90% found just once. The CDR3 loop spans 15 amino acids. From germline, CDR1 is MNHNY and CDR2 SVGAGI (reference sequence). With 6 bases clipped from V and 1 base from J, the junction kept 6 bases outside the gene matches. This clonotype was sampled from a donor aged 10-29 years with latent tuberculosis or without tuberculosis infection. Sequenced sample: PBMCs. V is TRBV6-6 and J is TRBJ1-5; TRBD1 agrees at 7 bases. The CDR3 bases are TGTGCCAGCAGCCCCGGGACAGCCAGCAATCAGCCCCAGCATTTT. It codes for CASSPGTASNQPQHF.